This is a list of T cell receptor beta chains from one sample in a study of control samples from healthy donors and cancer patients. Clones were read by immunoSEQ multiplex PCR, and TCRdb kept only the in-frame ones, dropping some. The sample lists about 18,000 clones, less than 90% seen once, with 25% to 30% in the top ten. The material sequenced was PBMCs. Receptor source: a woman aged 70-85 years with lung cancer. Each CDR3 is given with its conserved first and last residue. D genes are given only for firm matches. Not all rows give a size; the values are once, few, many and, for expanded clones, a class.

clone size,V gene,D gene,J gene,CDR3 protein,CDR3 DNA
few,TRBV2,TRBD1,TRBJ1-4,CAIRTPGQGIVNEKLFF,TGTGCCATCAGGACACCGGGACAGGGGATCGTTAATGAAAAACTGTTTTTT
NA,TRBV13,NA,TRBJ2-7,CASTQDGRDEQYF,TGTGCCAGCACCCAGGACGGCAGGGACGAGCAGTACTTC
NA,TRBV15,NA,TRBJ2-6,CATSENTGANVLTF,TGTGCCACCTCTGAGAACACGGGGGCCAACGTCCTGACTTTC
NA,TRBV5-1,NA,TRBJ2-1,CASRPGESYNEQFF,TGCGCCAGCCGACCGGGGGAGTCGTACAATGAGCAGTTCTTC
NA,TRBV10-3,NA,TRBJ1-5,CAISPNNQPQHF,TGTGCCATCAGTCCAAACAATCAGCCCCAGCATTTT
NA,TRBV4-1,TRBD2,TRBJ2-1,CASSQDGPGGSGRAYNEQFF,TGCGCCAGCAGCCAAGATGGGCCAGGGGGGAGCGGGAGGGCCTACAATGAGCAGTTCTTC
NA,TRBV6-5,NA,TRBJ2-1,CASTYRSYNEQFF,TGTGCCAGCACGTACAGGTCCTACAATGAGCAGTTCTTC
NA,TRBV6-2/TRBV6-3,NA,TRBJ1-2,CASSYSGQGTGYTF,TGTGCCAGCAGTTACTCAGGCCAGGGAACCGGCTACACCTTC
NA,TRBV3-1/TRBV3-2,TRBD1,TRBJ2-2,CASNKHQTGANGELFF,TGTGCCAGCAACAAACACCAGACAGGGGCAAACGGGGAGCTGTTTTTT
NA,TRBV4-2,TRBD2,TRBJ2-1,CASSPSGLAGEGYNEQFF,TGTGCCAGCAGCCCCTCGGGACTAGCGGGAGAGGGTTACAATGAGCAGTTCTTC
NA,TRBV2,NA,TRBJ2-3,CASSPNLSTDTQYF,TGTGCCAGCAGCCCGAATCTCTCCACAGATACGCAGTATTTT
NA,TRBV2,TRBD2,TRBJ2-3,CASIPIGLDGTDTQYF,TGTGCCAGCATTCCGATAGGACTAGACGGCACAGATACGCAGTATTTT
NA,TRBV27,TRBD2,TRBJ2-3,CASSPLLAGGPEAQYF,TGTGCCAGCAGTCCTCTACTAGCGGGAGGGCCCGAGGCGCAGTATTTT
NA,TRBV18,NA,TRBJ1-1,CASSRALDMNTEAFF,TGTGCCAGCTCCAGGGCGCTGGACATGAACACTGAAGCTTTCTTT
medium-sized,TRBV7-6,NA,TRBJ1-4,CASSPTGVTNEKLFF,TGTGCCAGCAGCCCCACGGGGGTAACTAATGAAAAACTGTTTTTT
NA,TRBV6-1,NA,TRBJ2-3,CASSEFAGWGDTQYF,TGTGCCAGCAGTGAGTTCGCGGGCTGGGGGGATACGCAGTATTTT
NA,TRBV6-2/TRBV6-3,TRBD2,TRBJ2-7,CASSYSPLAGLYEQYF,TGTGCCAGCAGTTACTCGCCACTAGCGGGGCTATACGAGCAGTACTTC
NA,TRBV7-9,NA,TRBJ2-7,CASSHEIDPYEQYF,TGTGCCAGCAGCCACGAGATTGATCCCTACGAGCAGTACTTC
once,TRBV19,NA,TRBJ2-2,CASSITGATGELFF,TGTGCCAGTAGTATTACGGGAGCGACCGGGGAGCTGTTTTTT
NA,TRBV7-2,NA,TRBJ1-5,CASSSDGTSNQPQHF,TGTGCCAGCAGCTCGGACGGGACGAGCAATCAGCCCCAGCATTTT
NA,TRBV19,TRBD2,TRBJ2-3,CASSPGRLAGGPTSTDTQYF,TGTGCCAGTAGTCCAGGTCGCCTAGCGGGAGGGCCTACTAGCACAGATACGCAGTATTTT
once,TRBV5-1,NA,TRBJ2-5,CASSLREAPETQYF,TGCGCCAGCAGCTTGAGGGAGGCCCCAGAGACCCAGTACTTC
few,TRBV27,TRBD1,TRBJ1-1,CASSLRQGGNTEAFF,TGTGCCAGCAGTCTAAGACAGGGGGGGAACACTGAAGCTTTCTTT
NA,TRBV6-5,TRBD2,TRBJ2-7,CASTGGLLSSYEQYF,TGTGCCAGCACGGGAGGTCTACTGAGCTCCTACGAGCAGTACTTC
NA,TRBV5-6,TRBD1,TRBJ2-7,CASSPTDRRYSYEQYF,TGTGCCAGTAGCCCGACGGACAGGCGATACTCCTACGAGCAGTACTTC
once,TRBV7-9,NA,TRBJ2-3,CASSTGTRSTDTQYF,TGTGCCAGCAGCACCGGGACCCGAAGCACAGATACGCAGTATTTT
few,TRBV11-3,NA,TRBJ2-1,CASSPSENEQFF,TGTGCCAGCAGCCCATCTGAGAATGAGCAGTTCTTC
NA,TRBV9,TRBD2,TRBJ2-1,CASSVEPLAGDLFF,TGTGCCAGCAGCGTAGAACCACTAGCGGGAGACCTGTTCTTC
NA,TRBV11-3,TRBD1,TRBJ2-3,CASSLVKGAITDTQYF,TGTGCCAGCAGCTTAGTGAAGGGGGCGATCACAGATACGCAGTATTTT
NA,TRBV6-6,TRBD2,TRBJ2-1,CASSDRLAVEQFF,TGTGCCAGCAGCGATCGACTAGCAGTCGAGCAGTTCTTC
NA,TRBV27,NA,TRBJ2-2,CASSLADPMYTGELFF,TGTGCCAGCAGTTTAGCGGACCCCATGTATACCGGGGAGCTGTTTTTT
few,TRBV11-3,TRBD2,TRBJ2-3,CASSPGTSGRGGTDTQYF,TGTGCCAGCAGCCCCGGGACTAGCGGGAGAGGCGGCACAGATACGCAGTATTTT
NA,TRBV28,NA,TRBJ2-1,CASSLSGRCPYNEQFF,TGTGCCAGCAGTTTGTCCGGGAGATGCCCCTACAATGAGCAGTTCTTC
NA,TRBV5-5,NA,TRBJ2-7,CASSLLGVTYEQYF,TGTGCCAGCAGCTTGCTGGGGGTTACCTACGAGCAGTACTTC
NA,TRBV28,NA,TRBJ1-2,CASRGLRANEAF,TGTGCCAGCAGGGGGTTACGGGCAAACGAGGCCTTC
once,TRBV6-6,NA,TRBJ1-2,CASSYRQDLNYGYTF,TGTGCCAGCAGTTACCGACAGGACCTCAACTATGGCTACACCTTC
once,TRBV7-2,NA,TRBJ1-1,CASSLGGSRTEAFF,TGTGCCAGCAGCTTAGGGGGGTCCAGGACTGAAGCTTTCTTT
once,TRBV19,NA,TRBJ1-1,CASSVLGWGTEAFF,TGTGCCAGTAGTGTCCTGGGGTGGGGCACTGAAGCTTTCTTT
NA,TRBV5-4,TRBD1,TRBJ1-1,CASSFDRGNTEAFF,TGTGCCAGCAGCTTTGACAGGGGTAACACTGAAGCTTTCTTT
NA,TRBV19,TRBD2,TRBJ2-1,CASSIGAGGPYNEQFF,TGTGCCAGTAGTATAGGCGCGGGAGGGCCCTACAATGAGCAGTTCTTC
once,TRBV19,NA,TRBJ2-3,CASSIGKLQTTDTQYF,TGTGCCAGTAGTATCGGGAAGTTGCAGACCACAGATACGCAGTATTTT
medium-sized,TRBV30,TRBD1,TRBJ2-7,CAWKWGRGKNEQYF,TGTGCCTGGAAGTGGGGCAGGGGGAAGAACGAGCAGTACTTC
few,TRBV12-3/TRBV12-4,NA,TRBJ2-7,CASSPTLLDEQYF,TGTGCCAGCAGCCCCACCCTCCTTGACGAGCAGTACTTC
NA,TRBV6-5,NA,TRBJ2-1,CASSADSSVYNEQFF,TGTGCCAGCAGCGCCGACAGCTCCGTTTACAATGAGCAGTTCTTC
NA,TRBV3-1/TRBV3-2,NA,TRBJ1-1,CASSPLTGGTEAFF,TGTGCCAGCAGCCCCCTGACCGGGGGCACTGAAGCTTTCTTT